This T cell receptor beta chain emerged from a study of CD8 T cells in ankylosing spondylitis. Study-wide points: A motif in TCR beta, a set of under ten highly homologous variants, appeared characteristic of ankylosing spondylitis blood.

This clonotype was seen more than once but under ten times. Its target is unknown. This CDR3 region has 14 residues. From germline, CDR1 is SEHNR and CDR2 FQNEAQ (reference sequence). Trimming removed 5 bases from V and 0 bases from J, with 11 bases in between. TCRdb independently ran MiXCR on the 5' RACE reads; one entry per CDR3 protein. This repertoire shows approximately 550,000 distinct CDR3 sequences, roughly an eighth found once; its top ten account for approximately 6.2%. The sample comprised blood, either unsorted or a sorted T cell fraction (not recorded which). The sequence came from a male donor with ankylosing spondylitis. The chain recombines TRBV7-9 with TRBJ2-7, with a possible D match to TRBD1 (6 bases). The CDR3 sequence is CASSPVDSSYEQYF. As DNA, the CDR3 is TGTGCCAGCAGCCCAGTGGACAGCTCCTACGAGCAGTACTTC. The variable domain in full, with the rest retrieved from reference TRBV7-9 and TRBJ2-7, is DTGVSQNPRHKITKRGQNVTFRCDPISEHNRLYWYRQTLGQGPEFLTYFQNEAQLEKSRLLSDRFSAERPKGSFSTLEIQRTEQGDSAMYLCASSPVDSSYEQYFGPGTRLTVT.